This T cell receptor beta chain comes out of a study of blood T cells in healthy people across ages. Germline V gene data show CDR1 as SGHTA and CDR2 as FQGNSA. This CDR3 region has 16 residues. V dropped 4 bases and J dropped 5; count of bases not matched to a gene: 5. A second PCR, run for about 7 to 11 cycles, used a sample-barcoded 5' primer plus a J-beta primer mix. TCRdb reprocessed the 5' RACE reads with MiXCR, giving one entry per CDR3 protein. In the table there are about 580,000 distinct CDR3 sequences, 40% to 55% of which are singletons. This TCR was recovered from an elderly man in good health. The chain is built from TRBV7-2 and TRBJ2-3, with TRBD2 identical over 14 bases. Sequencing was performed on blood. The CDR3 nucleotides read TGTGCCAGCAGCTCGACTAGCGGGGGGGCCTTAGATACGCAGTATTTT. Protein: CASSSTSGGALDTQYF.